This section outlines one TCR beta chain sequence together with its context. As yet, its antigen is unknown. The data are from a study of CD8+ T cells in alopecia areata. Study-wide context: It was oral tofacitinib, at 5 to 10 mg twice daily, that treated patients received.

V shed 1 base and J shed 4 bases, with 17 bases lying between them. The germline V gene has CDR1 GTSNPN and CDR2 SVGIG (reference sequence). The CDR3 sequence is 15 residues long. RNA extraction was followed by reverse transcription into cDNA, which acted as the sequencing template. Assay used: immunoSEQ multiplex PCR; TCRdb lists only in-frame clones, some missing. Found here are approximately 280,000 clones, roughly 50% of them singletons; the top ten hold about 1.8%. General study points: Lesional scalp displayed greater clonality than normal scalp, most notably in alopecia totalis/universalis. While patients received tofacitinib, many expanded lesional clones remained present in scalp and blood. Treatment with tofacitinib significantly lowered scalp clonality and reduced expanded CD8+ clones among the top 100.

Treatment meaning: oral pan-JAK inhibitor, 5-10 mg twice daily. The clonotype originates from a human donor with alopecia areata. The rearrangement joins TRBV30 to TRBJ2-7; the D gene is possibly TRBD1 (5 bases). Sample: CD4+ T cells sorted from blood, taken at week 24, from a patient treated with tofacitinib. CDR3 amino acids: CAWSAGKGKGYEQYF. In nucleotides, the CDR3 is TGTGCCTGGAGTGCCGGCAAGGGGAAGGGGTACGAGCAGTACTTC.